This T cell receptor (beta chain) appears in the sequencing data of a study of shared clonotypes between healthy human individuals (dated by TCRdb to the early 2020s). In terms of the full investigation: The cohort comprised two women and a few men aged 18 to 49 years. Blood TCR repertoires of four to six healthy adults were deeply sequenced to estimate repertoire size and the extent of clonotype sharing between individuals. Libraries were prepared and TCR repertoires were sequenced by different laboratories using diverse techniques, in order to increase sequencing depth and limit assay-specific biases. Each donor's leukapheresis produced roughly between roughly 0.85 and 10 billion PBMCs. For each donor, CD4 naive and CD4 memory were each run on three plates, CD8 naive on two plates, and CD8 memory on one plate. General conclusions and limits of the study: Pairwise subsampling indicated that sequencing depth was expected to affect the degree of clonotype sharing among donors. Sampling was restricted to blood, and TCR repertoires in tissue are likely to differ from TCR repertoires in blood. Estimated clonotype richness was generally larger for naive than for memory subsets. Rarefaction of sorted-subset datasets indicated incomplete sequencing despite the large sequencing depth. The genetic and exposure-history diversity represented was limited by the small number of donors. Compared with non-shared clonotypes, the clonotypes found in all four sorted-subset donors had higher generation probabilities. Sharing across a few donors was observed for approximately 5% of naive CD4, 3% to 4% of naive CD8, about 2.3% of memory CD4, and around 0.4% of memory CD8 clonotypes.

CD8 naive samples were CD45RO-negative cells positively selected for CCR7, giving a CD45RA+CCR7+ population that excluded TemRA cells. The donors were healthy, HIV-negative adults with no recently reported acute infections or vaccinations. All donors were Caucasian adults living in Nashville, Tennessee, USA. Blood was collected by leukapheresis, and PBMCs were isolated by Ficoll-Histopaque density gradient centrifugation and then cryopreserved in liquid nitrogen vapor phase. Analytical flow cytometry was used to check the purity and quantity of every magnetically sorted T cell population. From each sorted fraction, genomic DNA was isolated and quantified by UV absorbance on a Nanodrop 2000c. This clone was observed a single time. Its specific antigen is unknown. Base quality data are lacking; no much larger clone is found one base away. Using the deep immunoSEQ assay, TCR CDR3 regions were amplified from genomic DNA by multiplex PCR. Genomic DNA extracted from each cell subset was distributed evenly over all wells of several immunoSEQ 96-well plates, and each plate served as one replicate. Each replicate PCR for sorted subsets received about 200 ng genomic DNA, equal to about 29,000 T cell genomes. Purified libraries were quantified with a Qubit 3.0 fluorometer, sized on a Bioanalyzer 2100, and re-quantified with the KAPA Library Quantification kit. Each immunoSEQ 96-well plate was sequenced on its own single-read 150-cycle Illumina NextSeq 550 flow cell. The study's own analysis went as follows. Because the immunoSEQ output included only junctional sequences and no quality scores, the filtering could not be the same as the filtering used for full-length reads. To assign V/J genes and CDR3, sequences were annotated against IMGT germline references using PyIR, a Python wrapper for IgBLAST v1.9. Any read was removed if the V/J assignment was weak (E-value above 1e-6), the CDR3 was missing, or the read contained stop codons, out-of-frame junctions, or ambiguous translated residues. V3J clonotypes were defined as sequences sharing the same inferred V gene, J gene, and CDR3 amino acid sequence. To compute the percentage overlap between repertoires, the number of shared unique clonotypes was divided by the size of the smaller repertoire. RTK rarefaction, the Chao1 estimator, and Recon v2.1 estimates of unobserved clonotypes were used to assess repertoire richness. Generation probabilities were computed with OLGA for all TCRbeta clonotypes obtained by the gDNA method from a handful of donors. Held by TCRdb, this immuneACCESS table contains in-frame sequences only and omits some clones. Under half of the omission traces to an unresolved V gene where checked; the cause of the rest is unknown. The DNA gave D and trimming, while V, J and clone size come from that table. This sample comprises around 600,000 clones, 85% to 95% of them detected only once. Together, the top ten hold around 0.11% of the sample.

The germline V gene yields MNHNS for CDR1 and SASEGT for CDR2. The CDR3 holds 16 amino acids from the cysteine to the phenylalanine. CDR3 DNA only is kept here, 48 bases in frame from base 1. V and J are truncated by 0 bases and 4 bases respectively, leaving an intervening sequence of 13 bases. The material sequenced was naive CD8+ T cells sorted from blood. Read against the paper, the sample's cell subset or site label means: CD45RA+CCR7+. The receptor was isolated from a woman aged 30 to 39 in good health. The chain employs TRBV6-1 and TRBJ1-5; no confident D gene assignment can be made. The nucleotide sequence reads as follows: TGTGCCAGCAGTGAAGCGGCGGGGAAGGGTAATCAGCCCCAGCATTTT. This codes for CASSEAAGKGNQPQHF.